One and the same sample provided the 3 T cell receptor beta chains below, sequenced in a study of Ad26.COV2.S vaccination and SARS-CoV-2 variants. Treatment described: some 20 received Ad26.COV2.S at low or high dose, single or two shots; 5 received placebo; per-sample allocation not given. Sampling was performed 63 days after the first vaccine or placebo injection. The assay was immunoSEQ multiplex PCR, and TCRdb's table has in-frame clones only and misses some. The sample has around 320,000 clones, roughly 80% seen once. This material consisted of peripheral blood, taken in a trial of Ad26.COV2.S vaccine versus placebo. Source of these receptors: a person between 18 and 59 years old who received the Ad26.COV2.S COVID-19 vaccine or a placebo.

The chain uses TRBV9 and TRBJ2-3; TRBD2 is a possible D gene (5 bases). The ends were cut back, 0 bases at V and 2 bases at J, with 16 bases in the middle. The germline CDR1 and CDR2 sequences are SGDLS and YYNGEE. This CDR3 spans 17 amino acids. CDR3 sequence reads: CASSVVTERRSTDTQYF. In nucleotides, the CDR3 is TGTGCCAGCAGCGTAGTGACCGAGCGGAGATCCACAGATACGCAGTATTTT.

This clone showed up just a few times. The chain has TRBV28 and TRBJ2-7; perhaps TRBD1 as D (5 bases). The germline V gene has CDR1 MDHEN and CDR2 SYDVKM. V lost 7 bases and J lost 9, with 25 bases in between. The CDR3 totals 15 residues. CDR3 sequence: CASNSGSTDRRGQYF. CDR3 nucleotides: TGTGCCAGCAACTCCGGTTCGACAGATCGGCGTGGGCAGTACTTC.

The V gene is TRBV4-1, the J gene TRBJ1-5; TRBD1 agrees at 7 bases. The CDR3 has 15 residues. The V gene end was trimmed by 2 bases and the J gene end by 7 bases; junction bases not matched to a gene: 8. From germline, CDR1 is MGHRA and CDR2 YSYEKL. CDR3 amino acids: CASSQPRDSNQPQHF. The CDR3 bases are TGCGCCAGCAGCCAACCTCGGGACAGTAACCAGCCCCAGCATTTT.